This is a list of T cell receptor beta chains from one sample in a study of T cells in Graves' hyperthyroidism and ophthalmopathy. TCRdb reanalysed the multiplex PCR reads using MiXCR and keeps one entry per CDR3 protein. The table shows 480,000 or so distinct CDR3 sequences, with around 15% occurring only once. Sequenced: blood. All receptors derive from a woman aged 18-29 years with Graves' hyperthyroidism. CDR3s include the opening cysteine and the closing phenylalanine or tryptophan. Each record gives: V gene, J gene, CDR3 protein.

TRBV7-3,TRBJ2-3,CASSHTGQSTDTQYF
TRBV13,TRBJ2-5,CASSPGTGVVETQYF
TRBV15,TRBJ2-3,CATSRDRDTRVDTQYF
TRBV27,TRBJ1-2,CASYSWSQYGYTF
TRBV3-1,TRBJ1-2,CASSHLDYYGYTF
TRBV5-1,TRBJ2-3,CASSWDSSTDTQYF
TRBV12-3/TRBV12-4,TRBJ2-6,CASSHQDRANVLTF
TRBV4-1,TRBJ2-7,CASSQVGDSYEQYF
TRBV9,TRBJ2-2,CASSNPTSWGELFF
TRBV4-1,TRBJ1-1,CASSLGGEGTDTEAFF
TRBV7-8,TRBJ1-1,CASSLVPGNTEAFF
TRBV20-1,TRBJ2-5,CSASKQPLAYLETQYF
TRBV6-5,TRBJ2-1,CASSYSAPRFNEQFF
TRBV6-1,TRBJ2-3,CASSQGQRTQYF
TRBV7-8,TRBJ1-5,CASSHPPGDYYSNQPQHF
TRBV7-9,TRBJ2-5,CASSSGLSGRHQETQYF
TRBV13,TRBJ1-1,CASRTGMTEAFF
TRBV7-6,TRBJ2-1,CASSRGANEQFF
TRBV9,TRBJ2-1,CASSPQGDKYINEQFF
TRBV7-2,TRBJ2-1,CASSPRTSGTDNEQFF
TRBV3-1,TRBJ2-3,CASSQRTSGRATDTQYF
TRBV5-5,TRBJ1-1,CASSFIQPSTEAFF
TRBV28,TRBJ2-1,CASSFLLSGRGNEQFF
TRBV11-3,TRBJ2-3,CASSSGRAGTDTQYF
TRBV9,TRBJ1-1,CASSVMKSTEAFF
TRBV12-3/TRBV12-4,TRBJ2-5,CASSWQITFQETQYF
TRBV19,TRBJ1-2,CASRWTGGVRDYGYTF
TRBV12-3/TRBV12-4,TRBJ2-3,CASSLLARVDTQYF
TRBV9,TRBJ1-5,CASSEGQGTYQPQHF
TRBV10-3,TRBJ2-7,CAISDPTGPYEQYF
TRBV27,TRBJ2-2,CAIRTGDTGELFF
TRBV11-2,TRBJ2-3,CASSGGGAPGTDTQYF
TRBV11-2,TRBJ1-2,CASSLLGQGTYGYTF
TRBV20-1,TRBJ2-3,CSARLAGFTDTQYF
TRBV6-1,TRBJ1-5,CASSFTLYSNQPQHF
TRBV10-3,TRBJ2-3,CAISPRGAGTDTQYF
TRBV18,TRBJ2-2,CASSPGDGRELFF
TRBV7-9,TRBJ2-2,CASSPSLALITGELFF
TRBV6-1,TRBJ1-2,CASSEVGVDGYTF
TRBV20-1,TRBJ2-5,CSLPNRQETQYF
TRBV20-1,TRBJ2-2,CSARDGTGWAPGELFF
TRBV20-1,TRBJ2-1,CSAPRDKDYNEQFF
TRBV4-1,TRBJ2-3,CASSQVKASGSDFSDTQYF
TRBV11-2,TRBJ1-3,CASSLSGGFSGNTIYF
TRBV20-1,TRBJ1-2,CSARDQRRQGATDGYTF